These T cell receptor beta chains were read from a single sample in a study of T cell repertoires in cytomegalovirus infection. TCRdb re-called the reads through MiXCR, storing one row per CDR3 protein. The sample consists of almost 500,000 distinct CDR3 sequences, roughly 10% of them appearing once. The specimen was PBMCs. The receptor set was obtained from a human donor in good health (CMV status not recorded). Some clones in this sample may be carry-over from other donors' samples. The CDR3 runs from the conserved cysteine through the conserved F or W. A D gene is named only where the DNA matches it firmly. Some rows have no size entry. The others give once, few or many, or a class for an expanded clone.

TRBJ2-1,TRBV3-1,-,many,TGTGCCAGCAGCCTCCTCAGCCCTGGCAATGAGCAGTTCTTC,CASSLLSPGNEQFF
TRBJ2-1,TRBV6-1,TRBD1,few,TGTGCCAGCAGTGTAGGGAACAGGGGAGAGTTCTTC,CASSVGNRGEFF
TRBJ1-2,TRBV7-9,-,many,TGTGCCAGCAGCTTAATGCAGGCCCTCTATGGCTACACCTTC,CASSLMQALYGYTF
TRBJ2-7,TRBV29-1,-,-,TGCAGCGTTGAAAGTGACATCTACGAGCAGTACTTC,CSVESDIYEQYF
TRBJ2-2,TRBV2,-,-,TGTGCCAGCAGTGAACGCCCGGGGCGGGGCGGCACCGGGGAGCTGTTTTTT,CASSERPGRGGTGELFF
TRBJ1-1,TRBV5-4,TRBD1,many,TGTGCCAGCAGCCCCCCGGGACAGGCGAACACTGAAGCTTTCTTT,CASSPPGQANTEAFF
TRBJ1-1,TRBV12-3/TRBV12-4,TRBD1,many,TGTGCCAGCAGGCCGACAGGGCTGAACACTGAAGCTTTCTTT,CASRPTGLNTEAFF
TRBJ1-4,TRBV12-3/TRBV12-4,-,many,TGTGCCAGCAGTTTTTTCTCTAATGAAAAACTGTTTTTT,CASSFFSNEKLFF
TRBJ2-3,TRBV19,TRBD1,many,TGTGCCAGTAGCGGACAGGTCGGGGGCACAGATACGCAGTATTTT,CASSGQVGGTDTQYF
TRBJ2-3,TRBV14,-,many,TGTGCCAGCAGCCAAGACCAGATGGGGGGCACAGATACGCAGTATTTT,CASSQDQMGGTDTQYF
TRBJ2-5,TRBV6-2/TRBV6-3,TRBD1,many,TGTGCCAGCAGTTACTTATGGGACAGCCAAGAGACCCAGTACTTC,CASSYLWDSQETQYF
TRBJ1-1,TRBV11-2,-,few,TGTGCCAGCAGCTTAGTGGCAGGTCGGGCTTTCTTT,CASSLVAGRAFF
TRBJ2-1,TRBV7-7,TRBD2,many,TGTGCCAGCAGCTTAGGGGCGGGGGGGAGAAATGAGCAGTTCTTC,CASSLGAGGRNEQFF